These 11 T cell receptor beta chains came from one sample sequenced in a study of blood T cell repertoires in COVID-19. The method was immunoSEQ multiplex PCR; TCRdb's version includes in-frame clones alone and lacks a portion of them. The sample carries 300,000 to 350,000 clones, about 85% recorded once. Sequencing was carried out using peripheral blood. The receptors stem from a man between 18 and 35 years old with active or convalescent COVID-19.

CDR3 protein: CASSPSGDVGTIYF. CDR3 coding DNA: TGTGCCAGCTCACCATCCGGGGATGTTGGCACCATATATTTT. The chain recombines TRBV18 with TRBJ1-3, with D hard to call. Germline V gene lookup returns CDR1 KGHSH and CDR2 LQKENI. CDR3 length: 14 amino acids. The V end was cut by 2 bases, the J end by 9 bases, with 14 bases between.

The chain combines TRBV28 with TRBJ2-2; tentative D call: TRBD1 (7 bases). Trimming stripped 5 bases from V and 8 bases from J, with 27 bases between. In germline, CDR1 is MDHEN, CDR2 SYDVKM. This CDR3 has 18 amino acids. The CDR3 loop reads CASSPPPTGKGGRGELFF. The DNA of the CDR3 is TGTGCCAGCAGTCCACCCCCGACAGGGAAGGGGGGAAGGGGGGAGCTGTTTTTT.

The CDR3 here is CASSFLFGGFYEQYF. CDR3 bases: TGTGCCAGCAGCTTTTTGTTTGGGGGCTTCTACGAGCAGTACTTC. The rearrangement links TRBV5-6 to TRBJ2-7; the D gene is possibly TRBD1 (6 bases). Germline V gives CDR1 SGHDT, CDR2 YYEEEE. The length of the CDR3 is 15 residues. The V gene lost 2 bases and the J gene lost 3 bases, with 15 bases spanning the gap.

The rearrangement links TRBV4-1 to TRBJ2-7; D ambiguous. Germline CDR1 reads MGHRA; CDR2 reads YSYEKL. Trimming left V 4 bases short and J 2 bases short, with 9 bases between. The CDR3 extends over 13 amino acids. The CDR3 reads CASSLVLPYEQYF. The DNA of the CDR3 is TGCGCCAGCAGCCTAGTTCTTCCCTACGAGCAGTACTTC.

This clone was detected once. This sequence joins TRBV4-3 and TRBJ2-7; weak D call: TRBD1 (6 bases). The germline V and J ends were trimmed by 1 base and 5 bases, with 9 bases remaining between them. The CDR3 runs 13 residues. From germline, CDR1 is LGHNA and CDR2 YSLEER. CDR3 residues: CASSQGTVHEQYF. The CDR3 DNA is TGCGCCAGCAGCCAAGGGACAGTCCACGAGCAGTACTTC.

The chain has TRBV5-1 and TRBJ1-2; D is uncertain. The CDR3 has 15 residues. Trimming shortened V by 1 base and J by 4 bases, and 14 bases separated the two germline ends. Germline lookup yields CDR1 SGHRS and CDR2 YFSETQ. The CDR3 is CASSLSGDIPYGYTF. DNA of the CDR3: TGCGCCAGCAGCTTGTCGGGAGACATACCCTATGGCTACACCTTC.

This sequence joins TRBV5-6 and TRBJ1-2, with D perhaps matching TRBD1 (5 bases). V lost 4 bases and J 5 bases, leaving 15 bases between the germline ends. The CDR3 consists of 14 residues. CDR1 and CDR2 (germline): SGHDT, YYEEEE. Written as DNA, the CDR3 is TGTGCCAGCAGCGATACGGGACTGCTTTATGGCTACACCTTC. This translates into CASSDTGLLYGYTF. Full variable domain (missing parts from reference TRBV5-6 and TRBJ1-2): DAGVTQSPTHLIKTRGQQVTLRCSPKSGHDTVSWYQQALGQGPQFIFQYYEEEERQRGNFPDRFSGHQFPNYSSELNVNALLLGDSALYLCASSDTGLLYGYTFGSGTRLTVV.

Details on this clone: This sample includes further DNA sequences coding for the same CDR3. The chain combines TRBV9 with TRBJ1-6, with a tentative D call TRBD1 (5 bases). This CDR3 region has 17 residues. V lost 0 bases to trimming and J lost 0 bases, with 10 bases between them. The germline V gene has CDR1 SGDLS and CDR2 YYNGEE. CDR3 protein: CASSVAGQSSYNSPLHF. CDR3 nucleotide sequence: TGTGCCAGCAGCGTAGCAGGGCAGAGCTCCTATAATTCACCCCTCCACTTT.

This sequence joins TRBV11-3 and TRBJ1-5; D not certain. Germline CDR1 reads SGHNT; CDR2 reads YENEEA. V was clipped by 3 bases and J by 0 bases, with 12 bases between them. The CDR3 sequence is 16 residues long. The DNA for the CDR3 is TGTGCCAGCAGCTTCTGGCGGGCCTATAGCAATCAGCCCCAGCATTTT. It codes for CASSFWRAYSNQPQHF.

J is TRBJ2-7 and V is TRBV19; D may be TRBD1 (5 bases). This CDR3 is 13 amino acids long. The V gene's germline CDR1 is LNHDA and CDR2 SQIVND (reference sequence). Trimming left V 3 bases short and J 3 bases short, with 9 bases between. CDR3 in amino acids: CASSIAGFYEQYF. DNA of the CDR3: TGTGCCAGTAGTATCGCAGGGTTCTACGAGCAGTACTTC.

This rearrangement joins TRBV9 to TRBJ2-5; D is perhaps TRBD1 (6 bases). The V end lost 2 bases, the J end lost 4 bases, and 15 bases lay between the germline ends. The CDR3 loop spans 15 amino acids. Germline CDR1 and CDR2: SGDLS and YYNGEE. In DNA, the CDR3 is TGTGCCAGCAGCGTGACAGGAATGGATAGAGAGACCCAGTACTTC. Translated, it gives CASSVTGMDRETQYF.